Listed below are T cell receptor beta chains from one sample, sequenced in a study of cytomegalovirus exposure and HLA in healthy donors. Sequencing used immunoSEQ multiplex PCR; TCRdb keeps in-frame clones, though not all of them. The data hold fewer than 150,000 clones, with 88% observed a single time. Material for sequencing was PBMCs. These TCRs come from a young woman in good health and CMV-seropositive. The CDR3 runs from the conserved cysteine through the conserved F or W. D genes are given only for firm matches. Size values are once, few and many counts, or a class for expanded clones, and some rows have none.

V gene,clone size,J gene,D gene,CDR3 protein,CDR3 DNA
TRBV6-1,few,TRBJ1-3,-,CASSEAVGGGNTIYF,TGTGCCAGCAGTGAAGCGGTAGGGGGTGGAAACACCATATATTTT
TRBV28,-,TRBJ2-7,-,CASRPGIYTGEQYF,TGTGCCAGCAGGCCCGGGATTTATACCGGGGAGCAGTACTTC
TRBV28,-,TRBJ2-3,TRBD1,CASKTGRFTDTQYF,TGTGCCAGCAAGACAGGGAGATTCACAGATACGCAGTATTTT
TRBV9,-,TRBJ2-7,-,CASSVSGTLSYEQYF,TGTGCCAGCAGCGTATCTGGGACACTGTCCTACGAGCAGTACTTC
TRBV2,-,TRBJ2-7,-,CASSGLARATGEYF,TGTGCCAGCAGTGGGCTAGCGAGAGCCACGGGGGAGTACTTC
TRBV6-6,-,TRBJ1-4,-,CASSSGHEKLFF,TGTGCCAGCAGTTCTGGGCATGAAAAACTGTTTTTT
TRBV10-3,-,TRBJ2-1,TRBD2,CAISEPTRTSRSSYNEQFF,TGTGCCATCAGTGAACCCACACGGACTAGCAGAAGCTCCTACAATGAGCAGTTCTTC
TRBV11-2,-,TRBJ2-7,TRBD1,CASSPSGQHFYEQYF,TGTGCCAGCAGCCCCTCGGGACAGCATTTCTACGAGCAGTACTTC
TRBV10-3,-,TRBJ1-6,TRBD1,CAISGTGDSPLHF,TGTGCCATCAGTGGTACAGGGGATTCACCCCTCCACTTT
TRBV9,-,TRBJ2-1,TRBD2,CASSVSGTSGNEQFF,TGTGCCAGCAGCGTATCCGGGACTAGCGGCAATGAGCAGTTCTTC
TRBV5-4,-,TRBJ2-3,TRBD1,CASSLQGAGTQYF,TGTGCCAGCAGCTTACAGGGGGCCGGTACGCAGTATTTT
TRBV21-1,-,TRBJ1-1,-,CASSPRSGTEAFF,TGTGCCAGCAGCCCCCGGTCGGGAACTGAAGCTTTCTTT
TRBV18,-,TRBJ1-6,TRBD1,CASSRDSQNSPLHF,TGTGCCAGCTCACGGGACAGTCAGAATTCACCCCTCCACTTT
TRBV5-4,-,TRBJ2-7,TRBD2,CASSRTSGSIYEQYF,TGTGCCAGCAGTCGGACTAGCGGGAGCATCTACGAGCAGTACTTC
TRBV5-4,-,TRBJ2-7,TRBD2,CASSSLTSGADYEQYF,TGTGCCAGCAGCTCTTTGACTAGCGGAGCAGACTACGAGCAGTACTTC
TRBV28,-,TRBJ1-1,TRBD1,CASSRQGGSTEAFF,TGTGCCAGCAGCAGACAGGGGGGGAGCACTGAAGCTTTCTTT
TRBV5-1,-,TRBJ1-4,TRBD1,CASSFQGQPEKLFF,TGCGCCAGCAGCTTCCAGGGACAGCCAGAAAAACTGTTTTTT
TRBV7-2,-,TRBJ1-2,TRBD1,CASSQDRGVYGYTF,TGTGCCAGCAGCCAAGACAGGGGGGTCTATGGCTACACCTTC
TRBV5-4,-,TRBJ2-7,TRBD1,CASSQYRGTMGYEQYF,TGTGCCAGCAGCCAGTACAGGGGAACTATGGGCTACGAGCAGTACTTC
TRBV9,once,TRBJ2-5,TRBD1,CASSVGQGQETQYF,TGTGCCAGCAGCGTTGGACAGGGTCAAGAGACCCAGTACTTC
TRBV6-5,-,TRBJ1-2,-,CASSSPREGTEGYTF,TGTGCCAGCAGTTCGCCCCGGGAGGGGACGGAGGGCTACACCTTC
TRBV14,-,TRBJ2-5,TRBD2,CASSAGLAGGRETQYF,TGTGCCAGCAGCGCCGGACTAGCGGGGGGGCGGGAGACCCAGTACTTC
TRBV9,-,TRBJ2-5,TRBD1,CASSISGTGSETQYF,TGTGCCAGCAGCATTTCCGGGACAGGGTCGGAGACCCAGTACTTC
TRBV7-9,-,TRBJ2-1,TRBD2,CASSSPTSGSNEQFF,TGTGCCAGCAGCTCGCCGACTAGCGGGTCCAATGAGCAGTTCTTC
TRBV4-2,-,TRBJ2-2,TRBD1,CASSHLAGTENTGELFF,TGTGCCAGCAGCCACTTAGCCGGGACAGAGAACACCGGGGAGCTGTTTTTT
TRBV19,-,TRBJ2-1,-,CASSLSVGSYNEQFF,TGTGCCAGTAGTCTTAGCGTAGGCTCCTACAATGAGCAGTTCTTC
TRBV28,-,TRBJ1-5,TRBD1,CASRQGSQPQHF,TGTGCCAGCCGACAGGGCAGTCAGCCCCAGCATTTT
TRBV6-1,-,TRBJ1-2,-,CASTGQPTNYGYTF,TGTGCCAGCACAGGACAGCCTACAAACTATGGCTACACCTTC
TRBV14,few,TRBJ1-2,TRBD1,CASSQDRGPYGYTF,TGTGCCAGCAGCCAGGACAGGGGACCCTATGGCTACACCTTC
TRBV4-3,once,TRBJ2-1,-,CASSQDIIWREYNEQFF,TGCGCCAGCAGCCAAGATATAATATGGCGGGAATACAATGAGCAGTTCTTC
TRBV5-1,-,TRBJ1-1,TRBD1,CASSFAGGTEAFF,TGCGCCAGCAGTTTCGCAGGGGGAACTGAAGCTTTCTTT
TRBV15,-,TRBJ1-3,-,CATSRDFGAGNTIYF,TGTGCCACCAGCAGAGATTTCGGGGCTGGAAACACCATATATTTT
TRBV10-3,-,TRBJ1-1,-,CAISQRTEAFF,TGTGCCATCAGTCAGAGGACTGAAGCTTTCTTT
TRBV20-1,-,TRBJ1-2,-,CSARQGYGYTF,TGCAGTGCTAGACAGGGTTATGGCTACACCTTC
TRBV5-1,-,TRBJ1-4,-,CASSSHATNEKLFF,TGCGCCAGCAGCTCACACGCAACTAATGAAAAACTGTTTTTT
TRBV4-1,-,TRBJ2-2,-,CASSQGRLSNTGELFF,TGCGCCAGCAGCCAAGGCAGACTTTCGAACACCGGGGAGCTGTTTTTT
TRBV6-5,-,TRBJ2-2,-,CASSRQVAGELFF,TGTGCCAGCAGTCGACAGGTAGCGGGGGAGCTGTTTTTT
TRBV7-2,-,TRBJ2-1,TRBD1,CASSLLDRSYNEQFF,TGTGCCAGCAGCTTATTGGACAGGTCCTACAATGAGCAGTTCTTC
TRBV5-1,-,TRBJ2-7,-,CASSLEGTSTYEQYF,TGCGCCAGCAGCCTCGAGGGTACCTCCACCTACGAGCAGTACTTC
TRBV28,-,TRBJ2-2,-,CASSPRGARTGELFF,TGTGCCAGCAGCCCTCGGGGGGCTCGGACCGGGGAGCTGTTTTTT
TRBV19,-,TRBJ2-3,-,CASRPTGGGRADTQYF,TGTGCCAGCCGACCCACGGGAGGGGGCAGGGCAGATACGCAGTATTTT
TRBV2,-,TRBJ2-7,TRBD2,CASRTGLAGEQYF,TGTGCCAGCAGAACGGGACTAGCGGGCGAGCAGTACTTC
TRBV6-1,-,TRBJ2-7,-,CASSEQGLEQYF,TGTGCCAGCAGTGAACAGGGATTAGAGCAGTACTTC
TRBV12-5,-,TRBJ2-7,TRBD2,CASGLEIAGEQYF,TGTGCTAGTGGTTTGGAAATAGCGGGCGAGCAGTACTTC
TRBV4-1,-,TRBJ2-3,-,CASKEGRLEDTQYF,TGCGCCAGCAAGGAGGGGAGGCTTGAAGATACGCAGTATTTT
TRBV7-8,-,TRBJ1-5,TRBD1,CASSFGQGRDQPQHF,TGTGCCAGCAGTTTTGGACAGGGGCGGGATCAGCCCCAGCATTTT
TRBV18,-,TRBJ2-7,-,CASSNAQTYEQYF,TGTGCCAGCTCAAACGCCCAGACCTACGAGCAGTACTTC
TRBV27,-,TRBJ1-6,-,CASSLSNTNNSPLHF,TGTGCCAGCAGTTTATCGAACACCAATAATTCACCCCTCCACTTT
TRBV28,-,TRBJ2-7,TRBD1,CASSFLDRESYEQYF,TGTGCCAGCAGTTTCCTTGACAGGGAGAGCTACGAGCAGTACTTC
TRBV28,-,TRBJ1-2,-,CASSRGGGYTF,TGTGCCAGCAGCCGCGGGGGTGGCTACACCTTC
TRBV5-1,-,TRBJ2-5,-,CASSIGDKETQYF,TGCGCCAGCAGTATCGGGGATAAAGAGACCCAGTACTTC
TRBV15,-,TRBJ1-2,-,CATSRGLLYGYTF,TGTGCCACCAGCAGAGGACTGCTCTATGGCTACACCTTC
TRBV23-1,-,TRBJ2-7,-,CASSQKGHYEQYF,TGCGCCAGCAGTCAAAAGGGGCACTACGAGCAGTACTTC